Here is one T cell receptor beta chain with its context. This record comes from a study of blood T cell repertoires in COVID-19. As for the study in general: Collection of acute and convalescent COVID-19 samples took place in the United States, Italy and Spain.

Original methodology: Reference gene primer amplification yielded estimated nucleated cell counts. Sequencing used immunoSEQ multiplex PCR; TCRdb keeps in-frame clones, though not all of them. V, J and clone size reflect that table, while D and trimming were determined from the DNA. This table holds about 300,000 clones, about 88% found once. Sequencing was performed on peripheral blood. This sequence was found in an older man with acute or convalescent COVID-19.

CDR3 nucleotide sequence: TGTGCCAGCGGTAGAGGGACAGGAGTAAACTATGGCTACACCTTC. It translates to CASGRGTGVNYGYTF. The chain uses TRBV28 and TRBJ1-2; 8 bases are shared with TRBD1. Germline-derived CDR1 and CDR2 are MDHEN and SYDVKM. The CDR3 consists of 15 residues. Trimming cost V 8 bases and J 2 bases; bases outside gene matches: 10.